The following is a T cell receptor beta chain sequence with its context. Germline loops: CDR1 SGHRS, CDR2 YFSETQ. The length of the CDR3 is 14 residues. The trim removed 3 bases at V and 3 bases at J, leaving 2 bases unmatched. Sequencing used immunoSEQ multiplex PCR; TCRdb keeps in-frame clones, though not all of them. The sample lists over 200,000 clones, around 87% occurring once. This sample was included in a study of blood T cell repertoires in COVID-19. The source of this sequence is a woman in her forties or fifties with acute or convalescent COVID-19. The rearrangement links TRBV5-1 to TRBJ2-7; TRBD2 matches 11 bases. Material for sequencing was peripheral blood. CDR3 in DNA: TGCGCCAGCAGCTGGACTAGCGGGCTCTACGAGCAGTACTTC. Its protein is CASSWTSGLYEQYF.